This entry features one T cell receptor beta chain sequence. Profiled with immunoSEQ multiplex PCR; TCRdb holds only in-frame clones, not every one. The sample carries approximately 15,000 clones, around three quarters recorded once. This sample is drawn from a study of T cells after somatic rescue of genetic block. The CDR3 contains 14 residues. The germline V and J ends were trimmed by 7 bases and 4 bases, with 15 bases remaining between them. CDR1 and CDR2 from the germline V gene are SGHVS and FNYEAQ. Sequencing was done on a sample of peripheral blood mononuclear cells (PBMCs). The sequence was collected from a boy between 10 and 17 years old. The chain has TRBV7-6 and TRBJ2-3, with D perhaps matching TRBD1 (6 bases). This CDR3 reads CASTLWTEADTQYF. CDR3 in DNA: TGTGCCAGCACCCTGTGGACAGAAGCAGATACGCAGTATTTT.